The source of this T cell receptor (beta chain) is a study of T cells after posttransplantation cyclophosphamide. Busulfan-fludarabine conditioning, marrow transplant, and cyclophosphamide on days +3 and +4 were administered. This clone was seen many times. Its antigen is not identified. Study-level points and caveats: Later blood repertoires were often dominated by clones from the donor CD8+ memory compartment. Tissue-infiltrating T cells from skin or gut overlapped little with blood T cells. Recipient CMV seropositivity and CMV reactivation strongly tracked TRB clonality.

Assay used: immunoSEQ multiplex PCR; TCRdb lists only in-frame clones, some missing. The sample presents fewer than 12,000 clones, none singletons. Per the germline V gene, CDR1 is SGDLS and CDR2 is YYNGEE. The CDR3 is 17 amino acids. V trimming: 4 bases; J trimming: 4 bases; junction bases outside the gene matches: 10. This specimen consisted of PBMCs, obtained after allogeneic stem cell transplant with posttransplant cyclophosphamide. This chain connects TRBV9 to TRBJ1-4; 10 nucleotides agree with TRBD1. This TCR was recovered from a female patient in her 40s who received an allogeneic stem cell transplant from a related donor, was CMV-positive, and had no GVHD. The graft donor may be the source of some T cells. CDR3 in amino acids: CASSPETGGSGNEKLFF. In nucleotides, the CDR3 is TGTGCCAGCAGCCCTGAGACAGGGGGCTCGGGTAATGAAAAACTGTTTTTT. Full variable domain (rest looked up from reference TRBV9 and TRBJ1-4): DSGVTQTPKHLITATGQRVTLRCSPRSGDLSVYWYQQSLDQGLQFLIQYYNGEERAKGNILERFSAQQFPDLHSELNLSSLELGDSALYFCASSPETGGSGNEKLFFGSGTQLSVL.